This is a list of T cell receptor beta chains from one sample in a study of blood T cell repertoires in COVID-19. Assay used: immunoSEQ multiplex PCR; TCRdb lists only in-frame clones, some missing. In the table there are about 220,000 clones, around 82% of which are singletons. The sequenced sample was peripheral blood. These receptors all come from a woman aged 70-85 years with acute or convalescent COVID-19. The CDR3 runs from the conserved cysteine through the conserved F or W. Fields, in order: J gene, D gene, clone size, V gene, CDR3 DNA, CDR3 protein. D genes are given only for firm matches. Clone size is not always given. Where it is, it says once, few, many or a class for expanded clones.

J: TRBJ2-2
D: TRBD2
size: -
V: TRBV27
DNA: TGTGCCAGCTGGTTGACTTGTGGGCGGGGGGTCGGGGAGCTGTTTTTT
CDR3: CASWLTCGRGVGELFF

J: TRBJ2-3
D: -
size: -
V: TRBV19
DNA: TGTGCCAGTAGTATAGGGGACACCCTCACAGATACGCAGTATTTT
CDR3: CASSIGDTLTDTQYF

J: TRBJ2-3
D: -
size: few
V: TRBV6-5
DNA: TGTGCCAGCAGTCCCCAAACCGCTGGCGCGGTTACGCAGTATTTT
CDR3: CASSPQTAGAVTQYF

J: TRBJ1-2
D: -
size: -
V: TRBV11-2
DNA: TGTGCCAGCAGCCACCAGGGGAGAGGCTACACCTTC
CDR3: CASSHQGRGYTF

J: TRBJ1-1
D: -
size: -
V: TRBV6-1
DNA: TGTGCCAGCAGTGAAACCAGGGTGAACACTGAAGCTTTCTTT
CDR3: CASSETRVNTEAFF

J: TRBJ1-1
D: -
size: -
V: TRBV7-3
DNA: TGTGCCAGCAGCTCCGACAGCTTCACTGAAGCTTTCTTT
CDR3: CASSSDSFTEAFF

J: TRBJ2-4
D: -
size: -
V: TRBV12-3/TRBV12-4
DNA: TGTGCCAGCACGTCGTTCAGGGAAAACATTCAGTACTTC
CDR3: CASTSFRENIQYF

J: TRBJ1-2
D: -
size: -
V: TRBV19
DNA: TGTGCCAGTAGTACGGGAGGGGTAGGGAAAGGCTACACCTTC
CDR3: CASSTGGVGKGYTF

J: TRBJ2-1
D: TRBD2
size: -
V: TRBV7-9
DNA: TGTGCCAGCAGCTTGGGACTAGCCGTACTCTCCTACAATGAGCAGTTCTTC
CDR3: CASSLGLAVLSYNEQFF

J: TRBJ2-2
D: -
size: -
V: TRBV14
DNA: TGTGCCAGCAGCCAAAGACTAACCATCTTCACCGGGGAGCTGTTTTTT
CDR3: CASSQRLTIFTGELFF

J: TRBJ1-5
D: -
size: -
V: TRBV19
DNA: TGTGCCAGTAGTATGAATGACAGAGATCAGCCCCAGCATTTT
CDR3: CASSMNDRDQPQHF

J: TRBJ2-2
D: TRBD2
size: once
V: TRBV7-3
DNA: TGTGCCAGCAGCCCCTCCGGGACTAGTTCCGGGGAGCTGTTTTTT
CDR3: CASSPSGTSSGELFF

J: TRBJ2-6
D: -
size: -
V: TRBV5-4
DNA: TGTGCCAGCAGCCCAAGACAGAGCTCTGGGGCCAACGTCCTGACTTTC
CDR3: CASSPRQSSGANVLTF

J: TRBJ1-4
D: -
size: -
V: TRBV5-1
DNA: TGCGCCAGCAGCTTGGGTAGGGGCCCAACTAATGAAAAACTGTTTTTT
CDR3: CASSLGRGPTNEKLFF

J: TRBJ1-4
D: TRBD1
size: -
V: TRBV7-9
DNA: TGTGCCAGCAGCTTCGGGGACAGGTCTGCAACTAATGAAAAACTGTTTTTT
CDR3: CASSFGDRSATNEKLFF

J: TRBJ2-1
D: -
size: -
V: TRBV15
DNA: TGTGCCACCAGCAGAGATAGAAGCGGCTCTAGGTCCTACAATGAGCAGTTCTTC
CDR3: CATSRDRSGSRSYNEQFF

J: TRBJ1-5
D: -
size: -
V: TRBV2
DNA: TGTGCCAGCAGACCCGGACAGACTAATCAGCCCCAGCATTTT
CDR3: CASRPGQTNQPQHF

J: TRBJ1-5
D: -
size: -
V: TRBV9
DNA: TGTGCCAGCAGCCCAGGGTACAGGTTGTATCAGCCCCAGCATTTT
CDR3: CASSPGYRLYQPQHF

J: TRBJ2-7
D: -
size: -
V: TRBV6-2/TRBV6-3
DNA: TGTGCCAGCAGTTACCCCGGGACCTACGAGCAGTACTTC
CDR3: CASSYPGTYEQYF

J: TRBJ1-2
D: TRBD1
size: -
V: TRBV5-4
DNA: TGTGCCAGCAGCGTTGACAGGGTCTATGGCTACACCTTC
CDR3: CASSVDRVYGYTF

J: TRBJ2-2
D: -
size: -
V: TRBV27
DNA: TGTGCCAGCAGTTTGGACCGGAGGACCGGGGAGCTGTTTTTT
CDR3: CASSLDRRTGELFF

J: TRBJ1-5
D: -
size: -
V: TRBV10-3
DNA: TGTGCCATCAGTGAGTCGTCGGTCCAGCCCCAGCATTTT
CDR3: CAISESSVQPQHF

J: TRBJ2-3
D: -
size: -
V: TRBV10-3
DNA: TGTGCCATCGGGACTCCTGGGACAGATACGCAGTATTTT
CDR3: CAIGTPGTDTQYF

J: TRBJ2-7
D: -
size: -
V: TRBV5-1
DNA: TGCGCCAGCAGCTTGGAACAGCTAAACGAGCAGTACTTC
CDR3: CASSLEQLNEQYF

J: TRBJ2-3
D: -
size: -
V: TRBV6-5
DNA: TGTGCCAGCAGTTACGGGGGGGCGGGCACAGATACGCAGTATTTT
CDR3: CASSYGGAGTDTQYF

J: TRBJ1-3
D: TRBD1
size: -
V: TRBV15
DNA: TGTGCCACCAGCATGACAGGGACTGGAAACACCATATATTTT
CDR3: CATSMTGTGNTIYF

J: TRBJ1-4
D: -
size: -
V: TRBV25-1
DNA: TGTGCCAGCAGTGAATTTTCGGGGGAGAATGAAAAACTGTTTTTT
CDR3: CASSEFSGENEKLFF

J: TRBJ2-3
D: -
size: -
V: TRBV10-3
DNA: TGTGCCACCTATACCCCACGGAGCGGCACAGATACGCAGTATTTT
CDR3: CATYTPRSGTDTQYF

J: TRBJ2-5
D: TRBD1
size: once
V: TRBV5-1
DNA: TGCGCCAGCAGCCCACAGGGACAGGAGACCCAGTACTTC
CDR3: CASSPQGQETQYF

J: TRBJ1-6
D: TRBD1
size: -
V: TRBV2
DNA: TGTGCCAGCAGAGGGACAGCCCGTAATTCACCCCTCCACTTT
CDR3: CASRGTARNSPLHF

J: TRBJ1-2
D: -
size: -
V: TRBV4-1
DNA: TGCGCCAGCAGCCATGAGTCGACAGCCAACTATGGCTACACCTTC
CDR3: CASSHESTANYGYTF

J: TRBJ1-5
D: TRBD1
size: once
V: TRBV5-8
DNA: TGTGCCAGCAGCTTCCGGGACAGGGGCGATCAGCCCCAGCATTTT
CDR3: CASSFRDRGDQPQHF

J: TRBJ2-2
D: TRBD1
size: -
V: TRBV24-1
DNA: TGTGCCACCAGTGACAGACAGGGAATCGCGAACACCGGGGAGCTGTTTTTT
CDR3: CATSDRQGIANTGELFF

J: TRBJ2-7
D: TRBD1
size: -
V: TRBV10-3
DNA: TGTGCCATCGGAGGGACAGGGGCCTCCTACGAGCAGTACTTC
CDR3: CAIGGTGASYEQYF

J: TRBJ1-2
D: TRBD1
size: -
V: TRBV6-5
DNA: TGTGCCAGCGGGGGACAGGAGCCTAACTATGGCTACACCTTC
CDR3: CASGGQEPNYGYTF

J: TRBJ2-1
D: -
size: once
V: TRBV12-5
DNA: TGTGCTAGTGGGGCCTGGAGCTCCTACAATGAGCAGTTCTTC
CDR3: CASGAWSSYNEQFF

J: TRBJ2-1
D: -
size: -
V: TRBV14
DNA: TGTGCCAGCAGCCAAGCGTCAGTCTACAATGAGCAGTTCTTC
CDR3: CASSQASVYNEQFF